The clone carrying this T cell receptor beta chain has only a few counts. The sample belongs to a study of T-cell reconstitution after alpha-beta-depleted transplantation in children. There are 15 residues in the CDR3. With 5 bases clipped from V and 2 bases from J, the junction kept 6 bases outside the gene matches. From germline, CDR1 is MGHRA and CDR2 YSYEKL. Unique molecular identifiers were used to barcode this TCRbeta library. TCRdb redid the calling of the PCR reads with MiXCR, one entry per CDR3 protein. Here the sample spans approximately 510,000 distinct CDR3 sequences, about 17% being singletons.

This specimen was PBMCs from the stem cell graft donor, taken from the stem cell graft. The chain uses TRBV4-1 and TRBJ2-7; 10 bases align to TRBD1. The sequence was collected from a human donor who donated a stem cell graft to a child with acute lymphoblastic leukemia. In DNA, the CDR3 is TGCGCCAGCAGCTTCCGGACAGGGGGGGCCTACGAGCAGTACTTC. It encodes CASSFRTGGAYEQYF.